This T cell receptor (beta chain) was sequenced in a study of cytomegalovirus exposure and HLA in healthy donors. Comment on this clone: Its antigen is as yet unknown.

Overall study findings and caveats: Later work associated fewer than 20,000 TCR beta sequences with HLA alleles at 0.05 false discovery rate. An ancestry cluster, one associated with Asian ancestry, reportedly showed fewer N-insertions than the roughly 670-donor mean in a later analysis.

The PCR had 60 Vbeta and 13 Jbeta primers. Profiling relied on immunoSEQ multiplex PCR, and the TCRdb table lists in-frame clones only, not all of them. The sample holds some 130,000 clones, about 66% seen once. CDR1 and CDR2 from the germline V gene are SGHRS and YFSETQ. The CDR3 is made up of 15 amino acids. Trimming pared 0 bases from V and 5 bases from J, leaving 13 bases between. The chain combines TRBV5-1 with TRBJ2-3; D possibly corresponds to TRBD2 (5 bases). The specimen sequenced was PBMCs. The TCR comes from a human donor in good health. CDR3 nucleotides: TGCGCCAGCAGCTTGGGCCGGGGAGAGTTAGATACGCAGTATTTT. Translated, it gives CASSLGRGELDTQYF.